Listed below are T cell receptor beta chains from one sample, sequenced in a study of CD8 T cells in ankylosing spondylitis. Using its own MiXCR run on the 5' RACE reads, TCRdb lists one record per CDR3 protein. This sample has some 200,000 distinct CDR3 sequences, with around 7.9% found just once. The source material was blood, either unsorted or a sorted T cell fraction (not recorded which). These receptors came from a male donor with ankylosing spondylitis. The CDR3 runs from the conserved cysteine through the conserved F or W. A D gene is named only where the DNA matches it firmly. Some rows have no size entry. The others give once, few or many, or a class for an expanded clone.

j_gene	d_gene	v_gene	abundance	CDR3aa	CDR3nt
TRBJ2-7	NA	TRBV19	many	CASSMTIVYEQYF	TGTGCCAGTAGTATGACGATAGTTTACGAGCAGTACTTC
TRBJ1-1	NA	TRBV11-2	NA	CASFDGEAFF	TGTGCCAGCTTCGACGGTGAAGCTTTCTTT
TRBJ2-1	NA	TRBV6-2/TRBV6-3	many	CASKSRERRATFLSYNEQFF	TGTGCCAGCAAGAGCCGAGAACGCAGGGCAACTTTCCTCTCCTACAATGAGCAGTTCTTC
TRBJ1-2	NA	TRBV6-5	many	CASSYSGRYDGYTF	TGTGCCAGCAGTTACTCGGGGCGGTACGATGGCTACACCTTC
TRBJ2-3	NA	TRBV24-1	many	CATSEAFTQYF	TGTGCCACCAGTGAGGCGTTTACGCAGTATTTT
TRBJ1-5	TRBD1	TRBV4-3	many	CASSQGTGGGQPQHF	TGCGCCAGCAGCCAAGGAACAGGGGGCGGACAGCCCCAGCATTTT
TRBJ1-5	NA	TRBV7-8	many	CASSLGGGRYQPQHF	TGTGCCAGCAGCTTAGGTGGAGGGCGTTATCAGCCCCAGCATTTT
TRBJ2-7	TRBD1	TRBV6-2/TRBV6-3	many	CASSSSRQGPRYEQYF	TGTGCCAGCAGCTCCTCAAGACAGGGACCCCGGTACGAGCAGTACTTC
TRBJ2-7	NA	TRBV9	many	CASSGSDPSNYEQYF	TGTGCCAGCAGCGGCTCCGATCCGAGCAACTACGAGCAGTACTTC
TRBJ2-7	NA	TRBV7-2	few	CASSDLSANEQYF	TGTGCCAGCAGCGATCTATCGGCCAACGAGCAGTACTTC
TRBJ1-1	TRBD1	TRBV19	NA	CASMRWTGGYTEAFF	TGTGCCAGTATGCGTTGGACAGGGGGATACACTGAAGCTTTCTTT
TRBJ1-1	NA	TRBV27	NA	CASSSRNREATEAFF	TGTGCCAGCAGTTCTCGAAACAGGGAAGCCACTGAAGCTTTCTTT
TRBJ1-1	NA	TRBV29-1	many	CSVLVNRVLNTEAFF	TGCAGCGTCCTGGTTAACAGGGTTCTGAACACTGAAGCTTTCTTT
TRBJ1-5	NA	TRBV7-2	many	CASRDTGYHQPQHF	TGTGCCAGCAGAGACACAGGGTATCATCAGCCCCAGCATTTT
TRBJ2-1	TRBD2	TRBV5-1	many	CASSGAGTSGPLNEQFF	TGCGCCAGCAGCGGCGCCGGGACTAGCGGGCCCCTAAATGAGCAGTTCTTC
TRBJ1-1	NA	TRBV11-2	few	CASSLAGAGNTEAFF	TGTGCCAGCAGCTTGGCGGGGGCGGGGAACACTGAAGCTTTCTTT
TRBJ2-1	NA	TRBV11-1	many	CASSLGPDARYISYNEQFF	TGTGCCAGCAGCTTAGGCCCTGACGCGCGCTATATCTCCTACAATGAGCAGTTCTTC
TRBJ2-3	NA	TRBV9	many	CASSVGYSDTQYF	TGTGCCAGCAGCGTGGGATACTCAGATACGCAGTATTTT
TRBJ2-7	NA	TRBV5-1	many	CASSLDGDEQYF	TGCGCCAGCAGCTTGGACGGGGACGAGCAGTACTTC
TRBJ2-7	TRBD1	TRBV20-1	many	CSALPRGSFYEQYF	TGCAGTGCTCTCCCCAGGGGGTCCTTTTACGAGCAGTACTTC
TRBJ1-2	TRBD1	TRBV7-9	many	CASSPGQGGGYGYTF	TGTGCCAGCAGCCCGGGACAGGGTGGAGGCTATGGCTACACCTTC
TRBJ2-1	NA	TRBV29-1	many	CSVEGVAGPRNNEQFF	TGCAGCGTTGAAGGTGTTGCGGGCCCCCGTAACAATGAGCAGTTCTTC
TRBJ2-1	TRBD2	TRBV7-6	NA	CASSSGTSGGPVYNEQFF	TGTGCCAGCAGCTCTGGGACTAGCGGGGGCCCTGTATACAATGAGCAGTTCTTC
TRBJ2-7	NA	TRBV21-1	NA	CASSNGTSGKGEQYF	TGTGCCAGCAGCAATGGGACTAGCGGTAAGGGGGAGCAGTACTTC